The 23 T cell receptor beta chains below were found in one sample sequenced in a study of cytomegalovirus exposure and HLA in healthy donors. Primers included in the PCR were 60 Vbeta and 13 Jbeta primers. Sequencing used immunoSEQ multiplex PCR; TCRdb keeps in-frame clones, though not all of them. The sample data list 70,000 or so clones. The specimen was PBMCs. These receptors were taken from a boy aged 5-17 years in good health and CMV-seronegative.

This chain joins TRBV7-3 and TRBJ2-7; 7 nucleotides match TRBD1. CDR1 SGHTA and CDR2 FQGTGA come from the germline V gene. CDR3 length: 14 amino acids. V lost 4 bases to trimming and J lost 7 bases; unmatched junction nucleotides: 10. The CDR3 region is CASSSDRDSKEQYF. The CDR3 DNA sequence: TGTGCCAGCAGCTCAGACCGGGACAGTAAAGAGCAGTACTTC.

The chain recombines TRBV7-9 with TRBJ1-1; 8 positions agree with TRBD1. The V gene's germline CDR1 is SEHNR and CDR2 FQNEAQ (reference sequence). The V and J ends lost 5 bases and 4 bases, in that order; junction bases with no gene match: 6. The CDR3 length is 14 residues. In nucleotides, the CDR3 is TGTGCCAGCAGCGAAAAGGACAGGGCCACTGAAGCTTTCTTT. Translating gives CASSEKDRATEAFF.

The rearrangement uses TRBV30 and TRBJ1-1, with D maybe TRBD1 (6 bases). The CDR3 is 15 residues long. Germline V gives CDR1 GTSNPN, CDR2 SVGIG (reference sequence). V lost 3 bases and J lost 4, with 18 bases in between. The CDR3 spells CAWSRRGQLGTEAFF. The DNA of the CDR3 is TGTGCCTGGAGCCGTCGAGGACAGTTGGGCACTGAAGCTTTCTTT.

The chain joins TRBV7-2 to TRBJ1-5; D gene ambiguous. Germline V gene data show CDR1 as SGHTA and CDR2 as FQGNSA. This CDR3 has 13 residues. The ends were cut back, 6 bases at V and 5 bases at J, with 11 bases in the middle. CDR3 sequence: CASSQNEYQPQHF. The CDR3 region has the DNA TGTGCCAGCAGTCAAAACGAGTATCAGCCCCAGCATTTT. The variable domain in full, with the rest retrieved from reference TRBV7-2 and TRBJ1-5, is GAGVSQSPSNKVTEKGKDVELRCDPISGHTALYWYRQSLGQGLEFLIYFQGNSAPDKSGLPSDRFSAERTGGSVSTLTIQRTQQEDSAVYLCASSQNEYQPQHFGDGTRLSIL.

The chain employs TRBV5-4 and TRBJ2-7; the D gene is possibly TRBD2 (6 bases). The CDR3 contains 14 residues. V lost 0 bases and J 7 bases, leaving 14 bases between the germline ends. Germline-derived CDR1 and CDR2 are SGHNT and YYREEE (reference sequence). CDR3 sequence (DNA): TGTGCCAGCAGCTTGGAGGGGACTGGGAGAGAGCAGTACTTC. It translates to CASSLEGTGREQYF.

CDR3 loop: CASRSGTGLYF. DNA for the CDR3: TGTGCCAGCAGATCCGGGACAGGGCTGTACTTC. The gene calls are TRBV2 and TRBJ2-4, with 9 bases that match TRBD1. The CDR3 has 11 residues. CDR1 SNHLY and CDR2 FYNNEI come from the germline V gene. V dropped 6 bases and J dropped 15; count of bases not matched to a gene: 6. Full variable domain (missing parts from reference TRBV2 and TRBJ2-4): EPEVTQTPSHQVTQMGQEVILRCVPISNHLYFYWYRQILGQKVEFLVSFYNNEISEKSEIFDDQFSVERPDGSNFTLKIRSTKLEDSAMYFCASRSGTGLYFGAGTRLSVL.

The V call is TRBV5-1, the J call TRBJ2-7; TRBD2 aligns across 7 bases. The CDR3 contains 15 residues. J gave up 2 bases and V 1 base, and 6 bases lay outside the gene matches. The germline V gene encodes CDR1 SGHRS and CDR2 YFSETQ. The CDR3 bases are TGCGCCAGCAGCTTGTCGGCGGGAGTAGCCTACGAGCAGTACTTC. Amino acids: CASSLSAGVAYEQYF.

This chain uses TRBV4-2 with TRBJ2-7, with TRBD2 matching 9 bases. This CDR3 is 16 amino acids long. V lost 0 bases, J lost 3 bases, and 6 bases stayed unmatched. Germline V lookup: CDR1 LGHNA, CDR2 YNFKEQ. The CDR3: CASSQDTTSGLYEQYF. In DNA, the CDR3 is TGTGCCAGCAGCCAAGACACGACTAGCGGTCTCTACGAGCAGTACTTC.

The rearrangement joins TRBV5-4 to TRBJ2-1, with 8 bases aligning to TRBD1. V trimming: 4 bases; J trimming: 1 base; junction bases outside the gene matches: 7. The germline CDR1 and CDR2 sequences are SGHNT and YYREEE (reference sequence). The CDR3 contains 16 residues. CDR3 in DNA: TGTGCCAGCAGCAGACAGGGGTCCTCATCCTACAATGAGCAGTTCTTC. Encoded protein: CASSRQGSSSYNEQFF.

The chain has TRBV7-3 and TRBJ1-1, with D maybe TRBD1 (6 bases). Germline V gene lookup returns CDR1 SGHTA and CDR2 FQGTGA. The CDR3 sequence is 15 residues long. Trimming cost V 5 bases and J 3 bases, with 16 bases left between them. This CDR3 is CASSRTGWGDTEAFF. In DNA form, the CDR3 reads TGTGCCAGCAGCCGAACAGGGTGGGGCGACACTGAAGCTTTCTTT.

The V call is TRBV30, the J call TRBJ1-5; 7 nucleotides line up with TRBD1. The CDR3 sequence is 15 residues long. J lost 1 base, V lost 4 bases, and 7 bases had no gene match. The germline V gene encodes CDR1 GTSNPN and CDR2 SVGIG (reference sequence). In nucleotides, the CDR3 is TGTGCCTGGACAACACAGGGGTTGAGCAATCAGCCCCAGCATTTT. As protein: CAWTTQGLSNQPQHF.

This rearrangement joins TRBV13 to TRBJ2-3; no reliable D call. CDR3 length: 13 residues. Germline V CDR1 and CDR2: PRHDT, FYEKMQ (reference sequence). Trimming removed 2 bases at V and 2 bases at J, with 5 bases between. The CDR3 DNA reads as TGTGCCAGCAGCTTATGGGCCACAGATACGCAGTATTTT. Amino acids: CASSLWATDTQYF. The full variable domain, rest sourced from reference TRBV13 and TRBJ2-3, is AAGVIQSPRHLIKEKRETATLKCYPIPRHDTVYWYQQGPGQDPQFLISFYEKMQSDKGSIPDRFSAQQFSDYHSELNMSSLELGDSALYFCASSLWATDTQYFGPGTRLTVL.

The rearrangement joins TRBV4-1 to TRBJ2-5; tentatively, D is TRBD2 (6 bases). The V end lost 4 bases, the J end lost 5 bases, and 14 bases lay between the germline ends. This CDR3 comprises 14 residues. Germline CDR1 MGHRA, CDR2 YSYEKL. Here the CDR3 reads CASSPEGIVETQYF. The DNA of the CDR3 is TGCGCCAGCAGCCCGGAGGGGATCGTGGAGACCCAGTACTTC.

V gene TRBV18 combines with J gene TRBJ1-2; 8 nucleotides align to TRBD1. This CDR3 comprises 14 residues. The V gene end was trimmed by 2 bases and the J gene end by 8 bases; junction bases not matched to a gene: 7. In germline, CDR1 is KGHSH, CDR2 LQKENI. CDR3 coding DNA: TGTGCCAGCTCACCAAACGGACAGGGAGTGGGCTACACCTTC. Encoded protein: CASSPNGQGVGYTF.

This sequence joins TRBV7-2 and TRBJ1-5; no clear D gene. The ends were cut back, 3 bases at V and 1 base at J, with 4 bases in the middle. CDR3 size: 13 residues. CDR1 is SGHTA, CDR2 FQGNSA, per germline. CDR3 amino acids: CASSFQSNQPQHF. CDR3 nucleotide sequence: TGTGCCAGCAGCTTCCAGAGCAATCAGCCCCAGCATTTT.

This chain joins TRBV27 and TRBJ1-1, with 8 positions matching TRBD1. V lost 0 bases to trimming and J lost 3 bases; unmatched junction nucleotides: 3. Germline assignment: CDR1 MNHEY and CDR2 SMNVEV (reference sequence). The CDR3 consists of 15 residues. CDR3 residues: CASSLSQGAYTEAFF. DNA of the CDR3: TGTGCCAGCAGTTTATCTCAGGGGGCCTACACTGAAGCTTTCTTT.

This rearrangement joins TRBV9 to TRBJ1-5; 9 bases fit TRBD1. This CDR3 has 14 amino acids. Germline-derived CDR1 and CDR2 are SGDLS and YYNGEE. Trimming at V came to 4 bases and at J to 3 bases, leaving 2 bases not matched to a gene. The CDR3 nucleotides are TGTGCCAGCAGCCGGACAGGGGACAATCAGCCCCAGCATTTT. It encodes CASSRTGDNQPQHF.

The chain uses TRBV10-3 and TRBJ1-2; tentatively, D is TRBD1 (6 bases). Trimming cost V 3 bases and J 2 bases, with 16 bases left between them. The germline gives CDR1 ENHRY, CDR2 SYGVKD. This CDR3 has 16 amino acids. CDR3 sequence (DNA): TGTGCCATCAGTGATGGGGGACACAATGAGAACTATGGCTACACCTTC. It is translated as CAISDGGHNENYGYTF.

The chain couples TRBV6-5 to TRBJ2-1; no clear D. Trimming removed 7 bases at V and 5 bases at J, with 6 bases between. CDR3 length: 11 residues. CDR1 is MNHEY, CDR2 SVGAGI, per germline. CDR3 residues: CASNRNNEQFF. DNA of the CDR3: TGTGCCAGCAACAGAAACAATGAGCAGTTCTTC.

This chain links TRBV11-2 with TRBJ2-7; 7 positions agree with TRBD2. CDR1 is SGHAT, CDR2 FQNNGV, per germline. This CDR3 has 13 amino acids. J was trimmed by 6 bases and V by 1 base; bases with no gene match: 3. The CDR3 spells CASSLVGGSEQYF. For the CDR3, the DNA is TGTGCCAGCAGCTTAGTCGGCGGGAGCGAGCAGTACTTC. Full variable domain (missing parts from reference TRBV11-2 and TRBJ2-7): EAGVAQSPRYKIIEKRQSVAFWCNPISGHATLYWYQQILGQGPKLLIQFQNNGVVDDSQLPKDRFSAERLKGVDSTLKIQPAKLEDSAVYLCASSLVGGSEQYFGPGTRLTVT.

J is TRBJ1-2 and V is TRBV9; D remains ambiguous. The CDR3 spans 15 residues. Trimming cost V 0 bases and J 0 bases, with 9 bases left between them. Germline CDR1 and CDR2: SGDLS and YYNGEE. CDR3 sequence (DNA): TGTGCCAGCAGCGTAGCCGGAGATTCTAACTATGGCTACACCTTC. Amino acids: CASSVAGDSNYGYTF.

The chain carries TRBV4-3 and TRBJ2-7; D may be TRBD1 (6 bases). From germline, CDR1 is LGHNA and CDR2 YSLEER. Trimming stripped 4 bases from V and 3 bases from J, with 10 bases between. CDR3 length: 13 amino acids. CDR3 nucleotides: TGCGCCAGCAGCCCGCGACAGGTCTACGAGCAGTACTTC. Protein product: CASSPRQVYEQYF.

V is TRBV7-9 and J is TRBJ1-5; no firm D call. Germline-derived CDR1 and CDR2 are SEHNR and FQNEAQ (reference sequence). The length of the CDR3 is 15 residues. V lost 5 bases, J lost 0 bases, and 11 bases lay in between. The DNA of the CDR3 is TGTGCCAGCAGCCCTCCGGGGTATAGCAATCAGCCCCAGCATTTT. Amino acids: CASSPPGYSNQPQHF.